This T cell receptor (beta chain) was documented in a study of T cell changes during pregnancy in multiple sclerosis. Profiled with immunoSEQ multiplex PCR; TCRdb holds only in-frame clones, not every one. Among under 70,000 clones listed, 91% were seen once. V gave up 3 bases and J gave up 3 bases, with 12 bases separating them. The CDR3 extends over 14 amino acids. The germline V gene encodes CDR1 SGHTA and CDR2 FQGNSA. The rearrangement uses TRBV7-2 and TRBJ2-7; perhaps TRBD2 as D (7 bases). The source was CD4+ T cells from peripheral blood mononuclear cells, collected after pregnancy. The receptor was isolated from a female donor in good health, enrolled as a control in a pregnancy study. The CDR3 nucleotides are TGTGCCAGCAGCTTCGGGGGGCCTTACTACGAGCAGTACTTC. It specifies CASSFGGPYYEQYF. The whole variable domain, filled in from reference TRBV7-2 and TRBJ2-7, reads GAGVSQSPSNKVTEKGKDVELRCDPISGHTALYWYRQSLGQGLEFLIYFQGNSAPDKSGLPSDRFSAERTGGSVSTLTIQRTQQEDSAVYLCASSFGGPYYEQYFGPGTRLTVT.